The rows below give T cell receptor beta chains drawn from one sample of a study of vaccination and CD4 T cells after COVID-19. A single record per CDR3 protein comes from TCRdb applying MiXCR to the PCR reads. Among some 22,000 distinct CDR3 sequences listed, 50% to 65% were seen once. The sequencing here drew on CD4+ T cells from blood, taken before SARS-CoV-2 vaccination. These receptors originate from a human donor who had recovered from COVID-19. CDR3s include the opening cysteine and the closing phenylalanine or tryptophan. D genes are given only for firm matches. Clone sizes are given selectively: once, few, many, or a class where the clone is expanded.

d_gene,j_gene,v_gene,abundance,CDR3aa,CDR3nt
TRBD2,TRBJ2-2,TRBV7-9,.,CASSLELGRGSGELFF,TGTGCCAGCAGCTTAGAGTTGGGGCGCGGGAGCGGGGAGCTGTTTTTT
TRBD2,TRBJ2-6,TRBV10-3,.,CAISDLAGSGANVLTF,TGTGCCATCAGTGATCTAGCGGGCTCTGGGGCCAACGTCCTGACTTTC
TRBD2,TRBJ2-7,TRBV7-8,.,CASSLPPSGPYEQYF,TGTGCCAGCAGCTTACCCCCTAGCGGCCCCTACGAGCAGTACTTC
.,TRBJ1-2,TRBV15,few,CATSREQGLGYTF,TGTGCCACCAGCAGAGAACAGGGCTTGGGCTACACCTTC
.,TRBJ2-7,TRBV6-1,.,CASSVQGLGSYEQYF,TGTGCCAGCAGTGTTCAGGGGTTGGGGTCCTACGAGCAGTACTTC
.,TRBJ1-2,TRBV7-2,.,CASSLATPGQTNYGYTF,TGTGCCAGCAGCTTAGCGACCCCTGGGCAGACTAACTATGGCTACACCTTC
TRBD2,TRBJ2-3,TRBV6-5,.,CASSYPGLAGGADTQYF,TGTGCCAGCAGTTACCCCGGACTAGCGGGAGGTGCAGATACGCAGTATTTT
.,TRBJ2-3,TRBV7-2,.,CASSFGPQPTDTQYF,TGTGCCAGCAGCTTTGGCCCACAACCTACAGATACGCAGTATTTT
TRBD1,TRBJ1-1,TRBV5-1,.,CASSLGTGGWGTEAFF,TGCGCCAGCAGCTTGGGTACAGGGGGCTGGGGCACTGAAGCTTTCTTT
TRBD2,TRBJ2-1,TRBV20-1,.,CSATLAGGVEQFF,TGCAGTGCCACTTTAGCGGGAGGAGTTGAGCAGTTCTTC
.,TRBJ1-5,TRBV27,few,CASSLSWGSNQPQHF,TGTGCCAGCAGTTTATCGTGGGGGAGCAATCAGCCCCAGCATTTT
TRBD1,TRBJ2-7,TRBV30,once,CASALWDSSYEQYF,TGTGCCTCGGCGTTGTGGGACAGCTCCTACGAGCAGTACTTC
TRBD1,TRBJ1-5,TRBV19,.,CASRGGRTGDQPQHF,TGTGCCAGTAGGGGGGGCCGGACAGGGGATCAGCCCCAGCATTTT
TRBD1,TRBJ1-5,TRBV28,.,CASNRGGSGQPQHF,TGTGCCAGCAACAGGGGGGGCTCGGGTCAGCCCCAGCATTTT
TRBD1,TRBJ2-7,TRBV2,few,CASSKLTGGDEQYF,TGTGCCAGCAGTAAACTGACAGGGGGCGACGAGCAGTACTTC
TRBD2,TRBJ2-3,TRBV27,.,CATQRAGGTDTQYF,TGTGCCACCCAGCGGGCGGGAGGCACAGATACGCAGTATTTT
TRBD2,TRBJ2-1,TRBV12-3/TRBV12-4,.,CASSFHNNPKPGLAERYNEQFF,TGTGCCAGCAGTTTCCACAATAACCCAAAGCCGGGACTAGCGGAACGTTACAATGAGCAGTTCTTC
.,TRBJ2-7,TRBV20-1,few,CSARDSAQSSYEQYF,TGCAGTGCTAGAGATTCCGCACAAAGCTCCTACGAGCAGTACTTC
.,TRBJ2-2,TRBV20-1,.,CSAKAPNTGELFF,TGCAGTGCTAAGGCTCCGAACACCGGGGAGCTGTTTTTT
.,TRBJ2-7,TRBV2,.,CASSTSYEQYF,TGTGCCAGTTCGACATCCTACGAGCAGTACTTC
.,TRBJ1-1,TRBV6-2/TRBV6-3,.,CASSYSSRLMNTEAFF,TGTGCCAGCAGTTACTCGTCTCGGCTCATGAACACTGAAGCTTTCTTT
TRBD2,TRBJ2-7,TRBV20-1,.,CSARGDLAGGAYEQYF,TGCAGTGCTAGAGGCGACTTAGCGGGAGGTGCCTACGAGCAGTACTTC
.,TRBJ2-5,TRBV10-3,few,CAISESSVETQYF,TGTGCCATCAGTGAGTCGTCGGTAGAGACCCAGTACTTC
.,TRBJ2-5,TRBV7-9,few,CASSLYASGETQYF,TGTGCCAGCAGCTTGTACGCCTCCGGGGAGACCCAGTACTTC
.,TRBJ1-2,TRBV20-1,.,CSAPRGARNYGYTF,TGCAGTGCTCCGAGGGGCGCCAGAAACTATGGCTACACCTTC
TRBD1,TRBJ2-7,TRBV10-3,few,CAISDPGTGPSYEQYF,TGTGCCATCAGTGACCCCGGGACAGGACCCTCCTACGAGCAGTACTTC
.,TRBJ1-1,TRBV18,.,CASSPPVRGVDTEAFF,TGTGCCAGCTCACCGCCTGTGAGGGGGGTGGACACTGAAGCTTTCTTT
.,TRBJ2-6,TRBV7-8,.,CASSFSGSGANVLTF,TGTGCCAGCAGCTTTTCAGGGTCCGGGGCCAACGTCCTGACTTTC
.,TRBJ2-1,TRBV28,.,CASLFYNEQFF,TGTGCCAGCCTATTTTACAATGAGCAGTTCTTC
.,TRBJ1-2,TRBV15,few,CATSRDLAGESYGYTF,TGTGCCACCAGCAGAGATTTAGCAGGAGAATCTTATGGCTACACCTTC
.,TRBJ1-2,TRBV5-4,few,CASSSDTYGYTF,TGTGCCAGCAGCTCGGACACCTATGGCTACACCTTC
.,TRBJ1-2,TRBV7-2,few,CASSLVGGGYTF,TGTGCCAGCAGCTTAGTAGGGGGTGGCTACACCTTC
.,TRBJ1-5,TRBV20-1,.,CSALGHHGQPQHF,TGCAGTGCCCTCGGACACCACGGGCAGCCCCAGCATTTT
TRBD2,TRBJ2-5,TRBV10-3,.,CAVSESGLAGEEGETQYF,TGTGCCGTCAGTGAGTCGGGCCTAGCGGGAGAGGAAGGAGAGACCCAGTACTTC
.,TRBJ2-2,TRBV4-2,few,CASSQDYHTVTGELFF,TGTGCCAGCAGCCAAGATTACCATACAGTCACCGGGGAGCTGTTTTTT
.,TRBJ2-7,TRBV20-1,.,CSARDEPKWRGSSYEQYF,TGCAGTGCTAGAGATGAACCCAAATGGAGGGGGAGCTCCTACGAGCAGTACTTC
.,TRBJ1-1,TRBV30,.,CAWRDSRLTEAFF,TGTGCCTGGAGGGACAGCCGACTCACTGAAGCTTTCTTT
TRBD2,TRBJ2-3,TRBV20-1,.,CSARELAGDPDTQCF,TGCAGTGCTAGAGAACTAGCGGGAGATCCAGATACGCAGTGTTTT
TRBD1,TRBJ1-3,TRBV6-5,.,CASSSDRDRGSGNTIYF,TGTGCCAGCAGTTCGGACCGGGACAGGGGATCTGGAAACACCATATATTTT
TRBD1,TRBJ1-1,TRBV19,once,CATRDRGNTEAFF,TGTGCCACCAGAGACAGGGGGAACACTGAAGCTTTCTTT
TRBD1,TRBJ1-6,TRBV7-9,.,CASRPRQGGDSPLHF,TGTGCCAGCAGACCCCGACAGGGAGGGGATTCACCCCTCCACTTT
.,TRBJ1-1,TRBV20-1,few,CSAGPNVMNTEAFF,TGCAGTGCAGGTCCCAATGTAATGAACACTGAAGCTTTCTTT
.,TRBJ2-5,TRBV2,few,CASSEIGETQYF,TGTGCCAGCAGTGAAATAGGAGAGACCCAGTACTTC
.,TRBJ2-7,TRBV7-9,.,CASSSGVTAYEQYF,TGTGCCAGCAGCTCCGGCGTCACCGCCTACGAGCAGTACTTC